One and the same sample provided the 20 T cell receptor beta chains below, sequenced in a study of T cells in localized non-small cell lung cancer. Assay: immunoSEQ multiplex PCR; the TCRdb copy retains only in-frame clones and omits some. The sample has more than 30,000 clones; 65% to 90% are singletons. Sample: peripheral blood, taken before any cancer treatment. The source of these receptors is a male donor at least 60 years old with stage III lung adenocarcinoma.

This chain links TRBV4-1 with TRBJ2-1, with D possibly being TRBD2 (5 bases). Germline CDR1 reads MGHRA; CDR2 reads YSYEKL. The V and J ends lost 1 base and 8 bases respectively, with 12 bases between them. There are 14 residues in the CDR3. CDR3 bases: TGCGCCAGCAGCCAAGTACTAGTATCCGATGAGCAGTTCTTC. The encoded protein is CASSQVLVSDEQFF.

V gene TRBV9 combines with J gene TRBJ2-1, with 9 nucleotides matching TRBD1. The CDR3 contains 14 residues. CDR1 and CDR2 from the germline V gene are SGDLS and YYNGEE. V was pared by 4 bases and J by 6 bases, with 5 bases of the junction left unmatched. CDR3 sequence (DNA): TGTGCCAGCAGCCGAAGGACAGGGGCCAATGAGCAGTTCTTC. Translating gives CASSRRTGANEQFF.

The V and J genes are TRBV7-9 and TRBJ2-2; a possible D gene is TRBD2 (6 bases). V lost 5 bases and J 1 base, leaving 14 bases between the germline ends. The germline gives CDR1 SEHNR, CDR2 FQNEAQ (reference sequence). CDR3 length equals 16 residues. CDR3 loop: CASSPRGRENTGELFF. For the CDR3, the DNA is TGTGCCAGCAGCCCGAGAGGGCGGGAGAACACCGGGGAGCTGTTTTTT.

The genes are TRBV28 and TRBJ2-7; perhaps TRBD2 as D (5 bases). CDR3 length equals 13 residues. Germline CDR1 reads MDHEN; CDR2 reads SYDVKM. V lost 8 bases and J lost 3, with 14 bases in between. The CDR3 DNA follows: TGTGCCAGCTCCCGGGCTAGCATCTACGAGCAGTACTTC. Its protein is CASSRASIYEQYF.

This rearrangement joins TRBV7-9 to TRBJ2-7, with D perhaps TRBD1 or TRBD2 (5 bases each). Trimming removed 1 base from V and 6 bases from J, with 10 bases in between. The germline CDR1 and CDR2 sequences are SEHNR and FQNEAQ (reference sequence). This CDR3 has 13 residues. CDR3 protein: CASSLVGVREQYF. The CDR3 DNA is TGTGCCAGCAGCTTAGTGGGGGTTCGCGAGCAGTACTTC.

This chain uses TRBV2 with TRBJ2-5, with D possibly being TRBD1 or TRBD2 (5 bases each). The germline CDR1 and CDR2 sequences are SNHLY and FYNNEI. V gave up 0 bases and J gave up 1 base, with 12 bases separating them. This CDR3 has 16 residues. CDR3 nucleotides: TGTGCCAGCAGTGAAGCATACAAGGGGACCCAAGAGACCCAGTACTTC. Its protein is CASSEAYKGTQETQYF.

As for this clone: Different DNA sequences within this sample yield the same CDR3. This chain links TRBV25-1 with TRBJ1-1, with D possibly TRBD1 on 6 matching bases. The V end lost 6 bases, the J end lost 1 base, and 12 bases lay between the germline ends. The length of the CDR3 is 14 residues. CDR1 is MGHDK and CDR2 is SYGVNS in the germline V gene. The CDR3 nucleotides read TGTGCCAGCAGCCTGACAGGCACGAACACTGAAGCTTTCTTT. Its translation is CASSLTGTNTEAFF.

This sequence joins TRBV2 and TRBJ2-2; TRBD2 might be the D (5 bases). The CDR3 sequence is 15 residues long. Trimming removed 11 bases at V and 1 base at J, with 17 bases between. The V gene's germline CDR1 is SNHLY and CDR2 FYNNEI. CDR3 sequence (DNA): TGTGCCTTCACAGAGCGGTCGTTGAACACCGGGGAGCTGTTTTTT. It specifies CAFTERSLNTGELFF.

The gene calls are TRBV10-3 and TRBJ1-4; D call uncertain. Germline assignment: CDR1 ENHRY and CDR2 SYGVKD. The CDR3 spans 16 residues. V was trimmed by 5 bases and J by 1 base, leaving 14 bases between them. CDR3 nucleotide sequence: TGTGCCATCAGTTTAGGGCAAGGAGGAACTAATGAAAAACTGTTTTTT. It translates to CAISLGQGGTNEKLFF.

In DNA, the CDR3 is TGCGCCAGCAGCCATCGACAGGCAGCTAATGAAAAACTGTTTTTT. Translated, it gives CASSHRQAANEKLFF. V is TRBV4-1 and J is TRBJ1-4, with D possibly being TRBD1 (6 bases). Germline-derived CDR1 and CDR2 are MGHRA and YSYEKL. V lost 3 bases to trimming and J lost 3 bases, with 11 bases between them. The CDR3 is 15 amino acids.

The chain uses TRBV19 and TRBJ2-3, with D maybe TRBD1 (6 bases). Germline lookup yields CDR1 LNHDA and CDR2 SQIVND (reference sequence). V was shortened by 3 bases and J by 1 base, with 11 bases between the two germline ends. The CDR3 length is 15 residues. CDR3 sequence (DNA): TGTGCCAGTAGTATTTGGGGGCTAGGCACAGATACGCAGTATTTT. This translates into CASSIWGLGTDTQYF.

The chain is built from TRBV29-1 and TRBJ2-3; no firm D call. The V end lost 6 bases, the J end lost 3 bases, and 16 bases lay between the germline ends. Germline CDR1 reads SQVTM; CDR2 reads ANQGSEA. This CDR3 is 14 amino acids long. The CDR3 spells CSVDELWKTDTQYF. CDR3 DNA: TGCAGCGTAGATGAACTATGGAAAACAGATACGCAGTATTTT.

This chain joins TRBV5-1 and TRBJ2-1, with D maybe TRBD1 (6 bases). The CDR3 consists of 16 residues. V lost 0 bases and J 0 bases, leaving 10 bases between the germline ends. CDR1 and CDR2 from the germline V gene are SGHRS and YFSETQ. Here the CDR3 DNA reads TGCGCCAGCAGCTTGGCTTCAGGGGTCTCCTACAATGAGCAGTTCTTC. Residues: CASSLASGVSYNEQFF.

This clone appeared a few times. The gene calls are TRBV4-2 and TRBJ2-5, with 11 bases aligning to TRBD2. This CDR3 is 16 amino acids long. Germline V gene data show CDR1 as LGHNA and CDR2 as YNFKEQ. The J segment lost 5 bases and the V segment lost 0 bases, leaving 5 bases of the junction unmatched. Here the CDR3 reads CASSQDRTSGSETQYF. CDR3 sequence (DNA): TGTGCCAGCAGCCAAGATAGAACTAGCGGGAGTGAGACCCAGTACTTC.

This chain uses TRBV30 with TRBJ1-4, with TRBD1 matching over 9 bases. The CDR3 totals 17 residues. The J segment lost 2 bases and the V segment lost 2 bases, leaving 9 bases of the junction unmatched. Germline CDR1 and CDR2: GTSNPN and SVGIG (reference sequence). DNA of the CDR3: TGTGCCTGGAGTCCGGGACAGGGAACGTCGACTAATGAAAAACTGTTTTTT. It translates to CAWSPGQGTSTNEKLFF. Full variable domain (rest looked up from reference TRBV30 and TRBJ1-4): SQTIHQWPATLVQPVGSPLSLECTVEGTSNPNLYWYRQAAGRGLQLLFYSVGIGQISSEVPQNLSASRPQDRQFILSSKKLLLSDSGFYLCAWSPGQGTSTNEKLFFGSGTQLSVL.

This chain joins TRBV6-5 and TRBJ1-1, with no clear D. Germline V gene sequence: CDR1 MNHEY, CDR2 SVGAGI. The CDR3 has 12 amino acids. Trimming pared 2 bases from V and 5 bases from J, leaving 6 bases between. The CDR3 sequence: CASSYRETEAFF. The CDR3 DNA reads as TGTGCCAGCAGTTACCGGGAAACTGAAGCTTTCTTT.

The J gene is TRBJ1-4, the V gene TRBV5-4; TRBD1 is a possible D gene (5 bases). V lost 3 bases and J 7 bases, leaving 7 bases between the germline ends. The CDR3 runs to 12 residues. Germline values: CDR1 SGHNT, CDR2 YYREEE (reference sequence). The CDR3 region is CASSSQGEKLFF. The CDR3 coding sequence is TGTGCCAGCAGCTCCCAGGGTGAAAAACTGTTTTTT.

V and J are TRBV6-5 and TRBJ2-7; D not certain. The germline V gene encodes CDR1 MNHEY and CDR2 SVGAGI. The CDR3 covers 13 residues. V lost 3 bases to trimming and J lost 3 bases, with 9 bases between them. The CDR3 bases are TGTGCCAGCAGTTATGGTCCAAACTACGAGCAGTACTTC. Its translation: CASSYGPNYEQYF.

The chain carries TRBV2 and TRBJ2-1, with 8 bases matching TRBD2. The CDR3 totals 14 residues. The V and J ends lost 11 bases and 7 bases, in that order; junction bases with no gene match: 13. Germline CDR1 and CDR2: SNHLY and FYNNEI. The chain's CDR3 is CALKPGLVVNEQFF. The DNA of the CDR3 is TGTGCCTTAAAACCGGGACTAGTCGTGAATGAGCAGTTCTTC.

With regard to this clone: Distinct nucleotide sequences in the sample also encode this CDR3. The chain carries TRBV2 and TRBJ1-1; possibly TRBD1 for D (5 bases). Trimming cost V 5 bases and J 1 base, with 8 bases left between them. The CDR3 length is 13 residues. Germline-derived CDR1 and CDR2 are SNHLY and FYNNEI. The CDR3 nucleotides read TGTGCCAGCAGTCAGGGCGAGAACACTGAAGCTTTCTTT. Its protein product is CASSQGENTEAFF.